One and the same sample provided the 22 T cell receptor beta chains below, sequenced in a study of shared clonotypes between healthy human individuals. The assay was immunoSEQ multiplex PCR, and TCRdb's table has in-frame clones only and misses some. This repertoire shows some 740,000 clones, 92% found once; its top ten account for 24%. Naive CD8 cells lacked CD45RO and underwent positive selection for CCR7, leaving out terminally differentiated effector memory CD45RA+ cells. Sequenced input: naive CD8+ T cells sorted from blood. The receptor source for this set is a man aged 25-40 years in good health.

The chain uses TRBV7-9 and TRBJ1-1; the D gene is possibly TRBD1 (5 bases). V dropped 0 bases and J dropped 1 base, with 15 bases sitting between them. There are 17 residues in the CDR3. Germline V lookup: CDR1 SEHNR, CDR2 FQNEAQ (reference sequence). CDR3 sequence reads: CASSLASGHRWNTEAFF. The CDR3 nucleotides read TGTGCCAGCAGCTTAGCGTCCGGACACAGGTGGAACACTGAAGCTTTCTTT.

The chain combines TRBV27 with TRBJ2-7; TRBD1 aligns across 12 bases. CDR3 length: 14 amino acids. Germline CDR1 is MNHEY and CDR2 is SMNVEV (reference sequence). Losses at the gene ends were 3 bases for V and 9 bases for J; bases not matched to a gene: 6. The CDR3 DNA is TGTGCCAGCAGTTTGGGGACAGGGGGCCCCGGGCAGTACTTC. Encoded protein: CASSLGTGGPGQYF.

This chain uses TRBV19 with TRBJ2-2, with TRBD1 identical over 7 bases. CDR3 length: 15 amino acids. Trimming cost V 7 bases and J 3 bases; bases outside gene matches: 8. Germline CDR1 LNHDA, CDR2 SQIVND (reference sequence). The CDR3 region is CASMGDRVYTGELFF. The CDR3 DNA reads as TGTGCCAGTATGGGTGACAGGGTCTACACCGGGGAGCTGTTTTTT.

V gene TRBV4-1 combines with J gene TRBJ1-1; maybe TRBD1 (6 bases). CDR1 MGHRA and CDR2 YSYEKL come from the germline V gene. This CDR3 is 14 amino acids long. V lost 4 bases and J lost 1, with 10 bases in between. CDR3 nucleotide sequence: TGCGCCAGCAGCCGCCTACAGGGGAACACTGAAGCTTTCTTT. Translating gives CASSRLQGNTEAFF.

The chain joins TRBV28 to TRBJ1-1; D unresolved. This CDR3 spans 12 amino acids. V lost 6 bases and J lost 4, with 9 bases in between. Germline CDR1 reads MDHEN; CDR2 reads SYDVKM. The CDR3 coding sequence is TGTGCCAGCAGATATTGGGGCACTGAAGCTTTCTTT. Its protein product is CASRYWGTEAFF.

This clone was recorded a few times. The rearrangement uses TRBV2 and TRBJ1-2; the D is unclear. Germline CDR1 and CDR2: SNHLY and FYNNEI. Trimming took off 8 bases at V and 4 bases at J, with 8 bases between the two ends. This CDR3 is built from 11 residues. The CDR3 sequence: CASYGRYGYTF. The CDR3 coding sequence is TGTGCCAGCTACGGACGCTATGGCTACACCTTC.

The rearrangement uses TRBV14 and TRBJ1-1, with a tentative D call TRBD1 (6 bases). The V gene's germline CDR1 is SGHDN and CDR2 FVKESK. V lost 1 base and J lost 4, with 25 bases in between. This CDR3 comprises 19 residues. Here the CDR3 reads CASSQVGLDSAQVFTEAFF. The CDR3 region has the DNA TGTGCCAGCAGCCAAGTGGGATTGGACAGCGCCCAGGTGTTCACTGAAGCTTTCTTT.

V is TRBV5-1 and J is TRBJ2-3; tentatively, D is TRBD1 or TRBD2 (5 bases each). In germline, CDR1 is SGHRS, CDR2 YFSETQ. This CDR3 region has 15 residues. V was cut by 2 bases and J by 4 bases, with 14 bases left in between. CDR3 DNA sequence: TGCGCCAGCAGCTTCACCCCGGGGCGTGCAGATACGCAGTATTTT. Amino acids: CASSFTPGRADTQYF.

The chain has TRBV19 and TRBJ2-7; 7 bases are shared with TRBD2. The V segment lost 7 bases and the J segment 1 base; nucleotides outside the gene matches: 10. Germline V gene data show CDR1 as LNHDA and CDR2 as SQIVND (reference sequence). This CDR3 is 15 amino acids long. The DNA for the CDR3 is TGTGCCAGTACCCTTAGCGGGTTCGGGTCCTACGAGCAGTACTTC. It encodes CASTLSGFGSYEQYF. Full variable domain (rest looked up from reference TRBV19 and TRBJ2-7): DGGITQSPKYLFRKEGQNVTLSCEQNLNHDAMYWYRQDPGQGLRLIYYSQIVNDFQKGDIAEGYSVSREKKESFPLTVTSAQKNPTAFYLCASTLSGFGSYEQYFGPGTRLTVT.

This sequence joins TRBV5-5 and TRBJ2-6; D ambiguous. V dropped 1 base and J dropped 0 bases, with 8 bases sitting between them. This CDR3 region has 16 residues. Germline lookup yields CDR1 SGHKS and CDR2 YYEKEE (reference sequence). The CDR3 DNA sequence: TGTGCCAGCAGCTTGTCGTATTCCTCTGGGGCCAACGTCCTGACTTTC. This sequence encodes CASSLSYSSGANVLTF.

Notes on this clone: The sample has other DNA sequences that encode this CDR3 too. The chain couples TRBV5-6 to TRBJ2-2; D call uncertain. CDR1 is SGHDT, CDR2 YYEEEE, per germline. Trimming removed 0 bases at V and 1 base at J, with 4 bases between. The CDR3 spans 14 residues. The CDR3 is CASSLVENTGELFF. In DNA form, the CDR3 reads TGTGCCAGCAGCTTGGTAGAGAACACCGGGGAGCTGTTTTTT.

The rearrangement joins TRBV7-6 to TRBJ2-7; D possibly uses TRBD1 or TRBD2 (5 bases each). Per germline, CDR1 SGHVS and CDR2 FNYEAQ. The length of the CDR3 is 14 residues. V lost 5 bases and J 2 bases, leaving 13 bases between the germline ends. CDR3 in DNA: TGTGCCAGCAGCCTTAACCAGGGAGCCTACGAGCAGTACTTC. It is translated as CASSLNQGAYEQYF.

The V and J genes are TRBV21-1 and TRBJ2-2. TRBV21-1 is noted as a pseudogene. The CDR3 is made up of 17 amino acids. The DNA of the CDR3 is TGTGCCAGCAGCAAAGGGTGGGGAATTACTGGCACCGGGGAGCTGTTTTTT. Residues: CASSKGWGITGTGELFF.

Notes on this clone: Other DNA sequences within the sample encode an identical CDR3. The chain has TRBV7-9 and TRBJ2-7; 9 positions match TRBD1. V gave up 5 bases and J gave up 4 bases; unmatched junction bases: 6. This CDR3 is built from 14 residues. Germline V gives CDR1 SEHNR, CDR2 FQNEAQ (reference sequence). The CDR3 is CASSPRDRVYEQYF. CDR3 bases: TGTGCCAGCAGCCCGAGGGACAGGGTATACGAGCAGTACTTC.

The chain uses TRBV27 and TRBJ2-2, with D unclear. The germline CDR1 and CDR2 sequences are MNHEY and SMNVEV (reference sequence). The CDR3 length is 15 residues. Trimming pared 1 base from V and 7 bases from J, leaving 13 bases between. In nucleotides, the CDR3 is TGTGCCAGCAGTTTATATAGAGTTGGGAACGGGGAGCTGTTTTTT. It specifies CASSLYRVGNGELFF.

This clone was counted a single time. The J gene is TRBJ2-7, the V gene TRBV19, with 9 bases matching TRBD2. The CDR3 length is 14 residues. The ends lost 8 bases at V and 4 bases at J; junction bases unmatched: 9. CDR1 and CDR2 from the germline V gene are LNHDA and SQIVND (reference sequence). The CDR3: CASSAGGPQYEQYF. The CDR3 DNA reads TGTGCCAGTTCGGCGGGAGGGCCTCAGTACGAGCAGTACTTC. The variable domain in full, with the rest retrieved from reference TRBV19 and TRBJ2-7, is DGGITQSPKYLFRKEGQNVTLSCEQNLNHDAMYWYRQDPGQGLRLIYYSQIVNDFQKGDIAEGYSVSREKKESFPLTVTSAQKNPTAFYLCASSAGGPQYEQYFGPGTRLTVT.

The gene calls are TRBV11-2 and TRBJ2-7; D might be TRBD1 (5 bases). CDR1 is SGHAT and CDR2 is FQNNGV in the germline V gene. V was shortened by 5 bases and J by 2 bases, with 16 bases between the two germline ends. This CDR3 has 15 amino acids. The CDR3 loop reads CASSTDADKTYEQYF. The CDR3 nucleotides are TGTGCCAGCAGCACAGACGCGGACAAGACCTACGAGCAGTACTTC.

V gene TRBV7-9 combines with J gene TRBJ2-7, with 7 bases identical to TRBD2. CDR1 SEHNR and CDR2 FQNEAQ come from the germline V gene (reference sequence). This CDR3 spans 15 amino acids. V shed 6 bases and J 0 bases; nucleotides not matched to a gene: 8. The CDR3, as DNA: TGTGCCAGCAGTACACTAGCGACAAGCTCCTACGAGCAGTACTTC. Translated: CASSTLATSSYEQYF.

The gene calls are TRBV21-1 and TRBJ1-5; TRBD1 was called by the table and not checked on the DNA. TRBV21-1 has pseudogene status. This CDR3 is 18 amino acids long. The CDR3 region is CASSKVTGGPYSNQPQHF. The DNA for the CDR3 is TGTGCCAGCAGCAAAGTTACAGGGGGGCCCTATAGCAATCAGCCCCAGCATTTT.

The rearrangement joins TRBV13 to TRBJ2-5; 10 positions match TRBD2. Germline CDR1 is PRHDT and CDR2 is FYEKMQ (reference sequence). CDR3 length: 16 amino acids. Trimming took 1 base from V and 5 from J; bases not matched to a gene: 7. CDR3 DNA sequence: TGTGCCAGCAGCTTAGTGGAAGCGGGAGGGCGGGAGACCCAGTACTTC. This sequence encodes CASSLVEAGGRETQYF.

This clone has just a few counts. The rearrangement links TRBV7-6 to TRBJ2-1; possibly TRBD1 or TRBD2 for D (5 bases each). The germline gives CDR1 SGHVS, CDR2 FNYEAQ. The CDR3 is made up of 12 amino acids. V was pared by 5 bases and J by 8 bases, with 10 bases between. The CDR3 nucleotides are TGTGCCAGCAGCCCAGGGAGCGATGAGCAGTTCTTC. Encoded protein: CASSPGSDEQFF. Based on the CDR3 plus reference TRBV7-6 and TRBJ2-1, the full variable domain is GAGVSQSPRYKVTKRGQDVALRCDPISGHVSLYWYRQALGQGPEFLTYFNYEAQQDKSGLPNDRFSAERPEGSISTLTIQRTEQRDSAMYRCASSPGSDEQFFGPGTRLTVL.

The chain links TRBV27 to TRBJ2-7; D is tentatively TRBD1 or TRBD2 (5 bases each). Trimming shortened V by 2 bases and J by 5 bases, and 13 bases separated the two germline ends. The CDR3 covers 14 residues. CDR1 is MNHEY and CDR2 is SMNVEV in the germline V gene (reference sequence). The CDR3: CASSLARRGDEQYF. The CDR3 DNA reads TGTGCCAGCAGTTTAGCACGTCGGGGCGACGAGCAGTACTTC.